A selection of T cell receptor beta chains follows, all from one sample in a study of Graves' ophthalmopathy and Graves' hyperthyroidism. A single record per CDR3 protein comes from TCRdb applying MiXCR to the multiplex PCR reads. The table lists a few hundred thousand distinct CDR3 sequences, about 18% of them singletons. The sample was peripheral blood. The receptor source for this set is an adult woman with stable Graves' hyperthyroidism. Each CDR3 is given with its conserved first and last residue.

j_gene,v_gene,CDR3aa
TRBJ1-5,TRBV6-5,CASSAGGYQPQHF
TRBJ2-5,TRBV28,CASSSTRSPATQYF
TRBJ2-2,TRBV24-1,CATSDASDSGELFF
TRBJ2-7,TRBV6-1,CASTSGGTLTYEQYF
TRBJ2-2,TRBV7-3,CASSLGAGEQTGELFF
TRBJ2-2,TRBV6-1,CASIPSYRGGELFF
TRBJ2-7,TRBV6-1,CASARGQGYEQYF
TRBJ1-2,TRBV5-4,CASSFGNRDEGYTF
TRBJ2-7,TRBV12-3/TRBV12-4,CASRARQGAYEQYF
TRBJ1-2,TRBV16,CASSQTTGRGYTF
TRBJ2-2,TRBV5-1,CASRTAAGVATNTGELVF
TRBJ2-4,TRBV29-1,CSVEGQGFKNIQYF
TRBJ2-2,TRBV5-1,CASSLLAGANTGELFF
TRBJ2-5,TRBV7-6,CASSLSGGRGKTQYF
TRBJ1-2,TRBV30,CAWSVRVHGYTF
TRBJ2-2,TRBV6-5,CASSYSFMNTGELFF
TRBJ2-7,TRBV12-3/TRBV12-4,CASSPGGGRDSPYEQYF
TRBJ1-1,TRBV15,CATSRVGVNTEAFF
TRBJ1-6,TRBV6-5,CASSYSTHGGSPLHF
TRBJ1-5,TRBV20-1,CSASSPNQPQHF